Included here is one T cell receptor beta chain sequence, with context. Its antigen is still unknown. TCRdb's table, derived via immunoSEQ multiplex PCR, lists solely in-frame clones and lacks some. This table holds about 64,000 clones, approximately 88% found once. V lost 4 bases, J lost 2 bases, and 4 bases stayed unmatched. The germline gives CDR1 SNHLY, CDR2 FYNNEI. This CDR3 spans 14 amino acids. This entry is derived from a study of a mutant IDH1 vaccine in newly diagnosed glioma. Across the whole study: Eight vaccinations went to patients in weeks 1, 3, 5, 7, 11, 15, 19, 23. Vaccination began 4-6 weeks post radiotherapy alone, or with temozolomide cycles. Among treated patients, roughly 60% were male and about 40% female, and mean age was about 41 years. Pretreatment consisted of radiotherapy, temozolomide, or both, with most receiving both.

Time point reported: week 11, during vaccination. A single vaccine dose contained 300 ug of mutant IDH1 20-mer peptide, and topical imiquimod was used with it. This receptor was obtained from a woman in her fifties or sixties with glioma. Sequenced here: PBMCs, sampled from a glioma patient whose treatment included an IDH1 peptide vaccine. The V and J genes are TRBV2 and TRBJ1-1; 7 nucleotides agree with TRBD1. This CDR3 is CASSARQGNTEAFF. DNA of the CDR3: TGTGCCAGCAGTGCTAGACAGGGTAACACTGAAGCTTTCTTT.